This T cell receptor beta chain was identified during a study of early T cells in non-severe SARS-CoV-2 infection. Study summary: Chains stayed unpaired after sequencing of bulk RNA from unsorted whole blood. Overall study findings and caveats: Private and CD4 specificities were missed by VDJdb matching, skewed to anti-spike CD8.

Unique molecular identifiers (one per individual cDNA molecule) were attached. TCRdb reprocessed the 5' RACE reads with MiXCR, giving one entry per CDR3 protein. The sample includes around 28,000 distinct CDR3 sequences, more than 4% of them seen just once. CDR3 length: 13 residues. Looked up from germline, CDR1 is MNHNS and CDR2 is SASEGT. Trimming pared 6 bases from V and 6 bases from J, leaving 15 bases between. This clonotype was detected only a few times. The antigen is undetermined. This clonotype originated in an adult who was a healthcare worker with PCR-confirmed SARS-CoV-2 infection or an uninfected control (not recorded which). The chain carries TRBV6-1 and TRBJ2-7, with D possibly matching TRBD1 (7 bases). Input material: whole blood. The CDR3 DNA reads TGTGCCAGCAGAGCAACTCAGGGGGGCGAGCAGTACTTC. Its translation: CASRATQGGEQYF.